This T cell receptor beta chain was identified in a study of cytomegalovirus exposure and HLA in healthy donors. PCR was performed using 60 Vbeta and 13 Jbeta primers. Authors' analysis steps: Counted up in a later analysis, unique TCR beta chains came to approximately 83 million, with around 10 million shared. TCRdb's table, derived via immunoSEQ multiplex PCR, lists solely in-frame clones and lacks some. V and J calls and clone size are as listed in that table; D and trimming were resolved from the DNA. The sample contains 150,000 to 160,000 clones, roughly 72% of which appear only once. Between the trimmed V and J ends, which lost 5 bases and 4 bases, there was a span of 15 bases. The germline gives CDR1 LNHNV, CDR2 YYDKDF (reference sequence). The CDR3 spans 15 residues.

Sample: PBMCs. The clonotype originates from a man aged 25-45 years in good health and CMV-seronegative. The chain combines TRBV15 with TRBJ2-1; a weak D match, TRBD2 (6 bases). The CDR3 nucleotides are TGTGCCACCAGCGCACCGGGACTGGTATACAATGAGCAGTTCTTC. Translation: CATSAPGLVYNEQFF.